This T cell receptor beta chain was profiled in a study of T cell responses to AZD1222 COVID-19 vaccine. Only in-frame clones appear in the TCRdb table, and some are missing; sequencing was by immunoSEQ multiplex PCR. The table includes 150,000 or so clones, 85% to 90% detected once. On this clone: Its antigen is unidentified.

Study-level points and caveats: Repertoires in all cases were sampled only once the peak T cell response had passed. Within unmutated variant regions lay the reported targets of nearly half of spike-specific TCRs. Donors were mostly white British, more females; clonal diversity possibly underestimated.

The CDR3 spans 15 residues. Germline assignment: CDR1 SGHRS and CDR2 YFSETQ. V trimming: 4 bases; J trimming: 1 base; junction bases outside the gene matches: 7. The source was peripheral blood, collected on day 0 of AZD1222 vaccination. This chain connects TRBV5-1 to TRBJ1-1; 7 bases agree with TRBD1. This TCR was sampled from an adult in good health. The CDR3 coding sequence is TGCGCCAGCAGCCGTCGGGGACAGACGAACACTGAAGCTTTCTTT. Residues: CASSRRGQTNTEAFF.